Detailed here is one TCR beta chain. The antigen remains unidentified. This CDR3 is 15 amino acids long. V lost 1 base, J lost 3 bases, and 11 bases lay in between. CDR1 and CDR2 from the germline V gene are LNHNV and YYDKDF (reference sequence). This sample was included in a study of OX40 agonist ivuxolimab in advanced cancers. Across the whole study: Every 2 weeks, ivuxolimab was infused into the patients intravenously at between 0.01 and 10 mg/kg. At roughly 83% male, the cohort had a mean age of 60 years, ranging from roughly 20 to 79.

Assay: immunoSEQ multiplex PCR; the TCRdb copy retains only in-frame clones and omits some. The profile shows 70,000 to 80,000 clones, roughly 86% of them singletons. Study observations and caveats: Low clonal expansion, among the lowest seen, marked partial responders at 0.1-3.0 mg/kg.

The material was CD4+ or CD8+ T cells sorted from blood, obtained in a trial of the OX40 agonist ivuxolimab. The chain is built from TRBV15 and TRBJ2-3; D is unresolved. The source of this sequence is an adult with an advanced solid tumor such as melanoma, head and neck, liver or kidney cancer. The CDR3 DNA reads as TGTGCCACCAGCAGAGTCAAGGGTCTTACAGATACGCAGTATTTT. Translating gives CATSRVKGLTDTQYF.